This T cell receptor beta chain was profiled in a study of CD8 T cells in ankylosing spondylitis. On this clonotype: The antigen remains undetermined.

Looked up from germline, CDR1 is DFQATT and CDR2 is SNEGSKA (reference sequence). Trimming at V came to 6 bases and at J to 4 bases, leaving 21 bases not matched to a gene. The CDR3 runs to 17 residues. Study-wide findings and caveats: A subset of motif variants has previously been described in the synovial fluid and blood of reactive arthritis. Ankylosing spondylitis blood seemed to carry a telltale TCR beta motif made of several highly homologous variants.

TCRdb recomputed calls from the 5' RACE reads with MiXCR, one row per CDR3 protein. The data hold around 440,000 distinct CDR3 sequences, with more than 15% observed a single time. V and J are TRBV20-1 and TRBJ2-7; TRBD2 agrees at 7 bases. This TCR derives from a male donor with ankylosing spondylitis. The sample taken for sequencing was blood, either unsorted or a sorted T cell fraction (not recorded which). The CDR3 protein is CSAHVRASAGDVYEQYF. In DNA, the CDR3 is TGCAGTGCCCATGTCAGGGCCAGCGCGGGAGACGTTTACGAGCAGTACTTC.